This T cell receptor (beta chain) is drawn from a study of cytomegalovirus exposure and HLA in healthy donors. Study findings and constraints: TCR association rates varied by HLA locus in a later analysis, with DRB1 highest and HLA-C lowest.

Use of 60 Vbeta and 13 Jbeta primers characterized the PCR. TCRdb keeps only in-frame clones here, not all; method: immunoSEQ multiplex PCR. The sample consists of roughly 66,000 clones, 70% to 80% of them appearing once. A note on this clone: Its matching antigen is unknown.

With 7 bases removed from V and 4 bases from J, the gap between germline ends came to 16 bases. Germline CDR1 and CDR2: MDHEN and SYDVKM. This CDR3 region has 14 residues. This chain connects TRBV28 to TRBJ1-1; D not certain. Material: PBMCs. The receptor comes from a man aged 50 to 60 in good health and CMV-seronegative. CDR3 amino acids: CASTPGPRGTEAFF. CDR3 sequence (DNA): TGTGCCAGCACTCCCGGCCCACGGGGCACTGAAGCTTTCTTT.